The text below deals with one T cell receptor (beta chain). Libraries were prepared by immunoSEQ multiplex PCR; TCRdb keeps only in-frame clonotypes and omits some of them. This sample yields more than 550,000 clones, of which around 91% are seen a single time; roughly 36% belongs to the top ten. The data originate from a study of shared clonotypes between healthy human individuals. Trimming removed 6 bases from V and 7 bases from J; junction bases left unmatched: 6. The germline V gene has CDR1 MNHEY and CDR2 SMNVEV (reference sequence). The CDR3 is 14 amino acids. The chain combines TRBV27 with TRBJ1-4; 9 nucleotides agree with TRBD1. The sequence came from a young man in good health. Some clones in this sample may be carry-over from other donors' samples. Sequenced: memory CD8+ T cells from PBMCs. Subset here: CD45RO+ cells pooled with CCR7-negative TemRA cells. CDR3 nucleotides: TGTGCCAGCAGACTGGACAGGGGCAGTGAAAAACTGTTTTTT. Its translation is CASRLDRGSEKLFF.